Listed below are T cell receptor beta chains from one sample, sequenced in a study of cytomegalovirus exposure and HLA in healthy donors. The protocol was immunoSEQ multiplex PCR, while the TCRdb copy is restricted to in-frame clones and leaves out a portion. Of about 200,000 clones in the sample, around three quarters were seen once. The specimen was PBMCs. Source of these receptors: a man between 25 and 39 years old in good health and CMV-seronegative. Each CDR3 is given with its conserved first and last residue. Fields, in order: D gene, V gene, J gene, clone size, CDR3 length, CDR3 protein, CDR3 DNA. D genes are given only for firm matches. Size is stated for part of the rows, as once, few or many counts, or as a class when the clone is expanded.

>TRBD2|TRBV5-6|TRBJ2-3|-|17
CASSPITGRAGTDTQYF
TGTGCCAGCAGCCCAATCACCGGGAGGGCAGGCACAGATACGCAGTATTTT
>-|TRBV27|TRBJ2-1|once|17
CASSPFGGASSYNEQFF
TGTGCCAGCAGTCCCTTTGGGGGGGCTAGCTCCTACAATGAGCAGTTCTTC
>-|TRBV2|TRBJ1-6|-|14
CASRAGPGNSPLHF
TGTGCCAGCAGAGCGGGACCCGGGAATTCACCCCTCCACTTT
>TRBD2|TRBV30|TRBJ2-7|-|14
CAWKPHPGGYEQYF
TGTGCCTGGAAACCTCACCCGGGGGGCTACGAGCAGTACTTC
>TRBD2|TRBV7-9|TRBJ2-5|few|15
CASTDLAGGRETQYF
TGTGCCAGCACCGATCTAGCGGGAGGGCGAGAGACCCAGTACTTC
>-|TRBV7-9|TRBJ1-4|-|15
CASSKARGGNEKLFF
TGTGCCAGCAGCAAAGCGAGGGGAGGTAATGAAAAACTGTTTTTT
>-|TRBV28|TRBJ2-7|-|12
CASSPTRFEQYF
TGTGCCAGCAGCCCCACCCGGTTCGAGCAGTACTTC
>TRBD2|TRBV5-1|TRBJ2-5|-|17
CASSSVLTSGSGETQYF
TGCGCCAGCAGCTCGGTCTTGACTAGCGGGAGCGGGGAGACCCAGTACTTC
>-|TRBV5-6|TRBJ2-2|-|15
CASSLYFRGTGELFF
TGTGCCAGCAGCTTGTACTTCAGGGGCACCGGGGAGCTGTTTTTT
>TRBD1|TRBV2|TRBJ2-7|-|13
CASSADRGGEQYF
TGTGCCAGCAGTGCGGACAGGGGTGGCGAGCAGTACTTC
>-|TRBV5-6|TRBJ2-6|many|16
CASTFLRASGANVLTF
TGTGCCAGCACCTTTCTCAGGGCCTCTGGGGCCAACGTCCTGACTTTC
>-|TRBV13|TRBJ1-1|-|15
CASSLGGPGSIEAFF
TGTGCCAGCAGCTTAGGGGGTCCCGGGAGTATTGAAGCTTTCTTT
>-|TRBV28|TRBJ2-7|-|12
CASSPNSYEQYF
TGTGCCAGCAGTCCAAACTCCTACGAGCAGTACTTC
>-|TRBV4-1|TRBJ1-3|-|16
CASSQVTTLSGNTIYF
TGCGCCAGCAGCCAAGTTACCACTCTCTCTGGAAACACCATATATTTT
>-|TRBV5-6|TRBJ2-7|-|13
CASSLRGTYEQYF
TGTGCCAGCAGCTTGCGCGGAACCTACGAGCAGTACTTC
>-|TRBV19|TRBJ1-5|once|14
CASKGGRHNQPQHF
TGTGCCAGTAAGGGAGGACGGCACAATCAGCCCCAGCATTTT
>TRBD2|TRBV6-1|TRBJ2-5|few|16
CASSEWASGTGKTQYF
TGTGCCAGCAGTGAATGGGCTAGCGGGACGGGGAAGACCCAGTACTTC
>-|TRBV10-2|TRBJ2-7|few|12
CASRGTFYEQYF
TGCGCCAGCAGGGGGACTTTCTACGAGCAGTACTTC
>TRBD1|TRBV7-6|TRBJ2-1|-|18
CASSLAVTGVSSYNEQFF
TGTGCCAGCAGCTTAGCGGTAACAGGGGTGAGCTCCTACAATGAGCAGTTCTTC
>TRBD1|TRBV6-6|TRBJ1-1|few|14
CASSSDRGNTEAFF
TGTGCCAGCAGCTCGGACAGGGGGAACACTGAAGCTTTCTTT
>TRBD1|TRBV9|TRBJ2-7|-|16
CASSVTGQDVSYEQYF
TGTGCCAGCAGCGTGACAGGGCAGGATGTATCCTACGAGCAGTACTTC
>TRBD1|TRBV15|TRBJ2-3|-|16
CATSRDSSRSTDTQYF
TGTGCCACCAGCCGGGACAGCAGTCGAAGCACAGATACGCAGTATTTT
>TRBD1|TRBV18|TRBJ1-1|once|14
CASSPQGQGTEAFF
TGTGCCAGCTCACCCCAGGGACAGGGGACTGAAGCTTTCTTT
>-|TRBV6-1|TRBJ2-2|-|16
CASSANVGVLTGELFF
TGTGCCAGCAGTGCTAATGTGGGAGTCCTAACCGGGGAGCTGTTTTTT
>-|TRBV19|TRBJ1-4|-|17
CASSIFIESGRNEKLFF
TGTGCCAGTAGTATCTTTATCGAGTCGGGGAGAAATGAAAAACTGTTTTTT
>-|TRBV2|TRBJ2-7|-|15
CASSEPWDTSYEQYF
TGTGCCAGCAGTGAGCCCTGGGACACGTCCTACGAGCAGTACTTC
>-|TRBV6-1|TRBJ2-2|few|14
CASSNRFPIGELFF
TGTGCCAGCAGTAACAGGTTTCCCATCGGGGAGCTGTTTTTT
>TRBD2|TRBV5-1|TRBJ2-5|-|19
CASSLIWASGTLGEETQYF
TGCGCCAGCAGCTTGATCTGGGCTAGCGGGACCCTCGGGGAAGAGACCCAGTACTTC
>-|TRBV7-3|TRBJ1-1|-|13
CASAASMNTEAFF
TGTGCCAGTGCGGCATCCATGAACACTGAAGCTTTCTTT
>TRBD1|TRBV5-1|TRBJ2-1|-|13
CASSWDRGNEQFF
TGCGCCAGCAGCTGGGACAGGGGCAATGAGCAGTTCTTC
>TRBD1|TRBV28|TRBJ1-1|-|14
CASSSWDRATEAFF
TGTGCCAGCAGTTCTTGGGACAGGGCCACTGAAGCTTTCTTT
>TRBD2|TRBV11-2|TRBJ2-5|-|15
CASSVAGGGQETQYF
TGTGCCAGCAGCGTAGCGGGAGGGGGACAAGAGACCCAGTACTTC
>TRBD2|TRBV5-4|TRBJ2-1|-|16
CASSVLTSGKAHEQFF
TGTGCCAGCAGCGTGTTGACTAGCGGGAAAGCGCATGAGCAGTTCTTC
>-|TRBV20-1|TRBJ2-7|-|10
CSASGSEQYF
TGCAGTGCCTCGGGTAGCGAGCAGTACTTC
>TRBD1|TRBV10-3|TRBJ2-7|-|15
CAIREGTGSSYEQYF
TGTGCCATCAGAGAAGGGACAGGGAGCTCCTACGAGCAGTACTTC
>TRBD1|TRBV11-2|TRBJ2-3|-|15
CASSLVGQGADTQYF
TGTGCCAGCAGCTTAGTGGGCCAGGGGGCAGATACGCAGTATTTT
>TRBD2|TRBV9|TRBJ2-1|-|16
CASSVTGLAGGDEQFF
TGTGCCAGCAGCGTAACGGGGCTAGCGGGAGGGGATGAGCAGTTCTTC
>-|TRBV9|TRBJ1-1|few|15
CASSGRTGLGTEAFF
TGTGCCAGCAGCGGAAGAACAGGGCTCGGCACTGAAGCTTTCTTT
>TRBD2|TRBV28|TRBJ2-1|-|13
CAGRTSGYNEQFF
TGTGCCGGTAGGACTAGCGGGTACAATGAGCAGTTCTTC
>TRBD2|TRBV28|TRBJ2-1|-|15
CASSSSGSFYNEQFF
TGTGCCAGCAGTTCTAGCGGGAGTTTCTACAATGAGCAGTTCTTC